The following is a TCR beta chain sequence with its context. Its antigen remains unidentified. The data were obtained in a study of shared clonotypes between healthy human individuals. Study conclusions and caveats: The donor pool, a small one, limited the genetic and exposure-history diversity represented.

Method: immunoSEQ multiplex PCR; TCRdb's copy keeps in-frame clones and lacks some. The table shows 600,000 to 750,000 clones, with 80% to 95% occurring only once. The germline V gene has CDR1 MGHRA and CDR2 YSYEKL. Deletions cut 4 bases from V and 8 bases from J, with 21 bases between. This CDR3 region has 16 residues. The chain couples TRBV4-1 to TRBJ2-1; maybe TRBD2 (6 bases). What was sequenced was memory CD8+ T cells from PBMCs. Subset meaning: CD45RO+ cells pooled with CCR7-negative TemRA cells. This receptor was identified in a young man in good health. Some clones in this sample may be carry-over from other donors' samples. The CDR3 spells CASSLTGTPRRDEQFF. For the CDR3, the DNA is TGCGCCAGCAGCCTCACCGGGACTCCCCGAAGGGATGAGCAGTTCTTC.